This TCR beta chain was sequenced for a study of blood T cell repertoires in COVID-19 (dated by TCRdb to the early 2020s). Regarding the complete study: Samples covering the acute and convalescent phases of COVID-19 were provided by collaborators in the United States, Italy and Spain. The material from the prospective study consisted of cDNA or gDNA derived from T cells, B-cell-depleted T cells, or PBMCs. The dataset comprised deeply sampled blood TCRbeta repertoires from subjects exposed to, actively infected with, or recovered from COVID-19. A freely available public database, intended as a resource for researchers studying the immune response to SARS-CoV-2, is where the repertoires were released. Samples were obtained from the ongoing ImmuneRACE study (first 160 participants) and from some 1,300 subjects provided by 6 global collaborators. A de-identified subject ID, COVID-19 status, age in years and sex were almost always included in the sample metadata. Where available, HLA class I and class II types were obtained from metadata supplied by the sample provider rather than from assay-based typing. Study-wide conclusions, independent of this receptor: The quantity of clinical and demographic metadata differed by source and by participant and was supplied without curation.

The collaborating institutions used their own protocols to collect whole blood in K2EDTA tubes. Collaborator samples were shipped for TCRbeta analysis as frozen whole blood, isolated PBMCs, or DNA extracted from either sample type. Note on this clone: Its cognate antigen has yet to be identified. No base quality information exists; no much larger clone differs at one position.

The CDR3 goes from the cysteine to the phenylalanine over 16 residues. This entry keeps only the CDR3 DNA: 48 bases, framed from base 1. Sequences SGHNT (CDR1) and YYREEE (CDR2) are obtained from the germline V gene (reference sequence). V has 5 bases trimmed and J has 6 bases trimmed; junction bases matching no gene number 12. The immunoSEQ Assay, a bias-controlled multiplex PCR, was used to amplify TCRbeta CDR3 regions from genomic DNA. The source study handled its data this way. Nucleated cell counts per sample were estimated from amplification of reference gene primers within the assay. To quantify the absolute abundance of each unique TCRbeta CDR3 rearrangement, sequence reads were collapsed and filtered. For each sample, productive Simpson clonality was calculated as the square root of Simpson's diversity index across productive rearrangements. TCRdb holds this immuneACCESS table with in-frame rearrangements only. Some clones are missing; in checked studies, unresolved V genes explain under half, and the rest has no known cause. For V, J and clone size, that table is used; D and trimming come from the DNA. The sample profile shows 39,000 or so clones; 80% to 90% of them were found once. 6.2% of the sample goes to the ten largest clones.

This sequence was found in a human donor in a cohort sampled during active COVID-19. Source material: peripheral blood. This chain joins TRBV5-4 to TRBJ2-2; a stretch of 8 junction bases matches TRBD2. The bases are TGTGCCAGCAGAGGGGGGGGCGCAGCGGGGGCCGGGGAGCTGTTTTTT. The resulting protein is CASRGGGAAGAGELFF.